Listed below are T cell receptor beta chains from one sample, sequenced in a study of cytomegalovirus exposure and HLA in healthy donors. The method was immunoSEQ multiplex PCR; TCRdb's version includes in-frame clones alone and lacks a portion of them. The data contain about 56,000 clones, about four fifths of them singletons. The specimen was PBMCs. Receptors were obtained from a man aged 35 to 55 in good health and CMV-seronegative. Each CDR3 is given with its conserved first and last residue. Fields, in order: J gene, clone size, V gene, D gene, CDR3 DNA, CDR3 protein. A D gene is named only where the DNA matches it firmly. A clone size is listed for some rows: how often the clone was seen (once, few, many), or a class if it is expanded.

j_call: TRBJ1-6
clone_size: .
v_call: TRBV11-2
d_call: .
cdr3_nt: TGTGCCAGCAGCTTTCAGGGGACAAATTCACCCCTCCACTTT
cdr3_aa: CASSFQGTNSPLHF

j_call: TRBJ1-5
clone_size: .
v_call: TRBV28
d_call: TRBD1
cdr3_nt: TGTGCCAGCAGTTCCTTGGACAGGGGTTCCAATCAGCCCCAGCATTTT
cdr3_aa: CASSSLDRGSNQPQHF

j_call: TRBJ1-3
clone_size: few
v_call: TRBV11-3
d_call: .
cdr3_nt: TGTGCCAGCAGCTTCACCGGAGCGAGCTCTGGAAACACCATATATTTT
cdr3_aa: CASSFTGASSGNTIYF

j_call: TRBJ2-1
clone_size: .
v_call: TRBV7-9
d_call: TRBD2
cdr3_nt: TGTGCCAGCAGCTCGCGGGAGAACAATGAGCAGTTCTTC
cdr3_aa: CASSSRENNEQFF

j_call: TRBJ2-3
clone_size: .
v_call: TRBV27
d_call: TRBD2
cdr3_nt: TGTGCCAGCAGTTCAAATAGCGGGGGGCGTGGTACGCAGTATTTT
cdr3_aa: CASSSNSGGRGTQYF

j_call: TRBJ2-3
clone_size: once
v_call: TRBV11-2
d_call: .
cdr3_nt: TGTGCCAGCACCAAAGACCGCGGGGTCACAGATACGCAGTATTTT
cdr3_aa: CASTKDRGVTDTQYF

j_call: TRBJ1-3
clone_size: .
v_call: TRBV4-3
d_call: TRBD1
cdr3_nt: TGCGCCAGCAGCCAAGGGGTCACAGGGGCTGGAAACACCATATATTTT
cdr3_aa: CASSQGVTGAGNTIYF

j_call: TRBJ1-4
clone_size: .
v_call: TRBV28
d_call: TRBD1
cdr3_nt: TGTGCCAGCAGTTTAATCGGACAGGGAACTAATGAAAAACTGTTTTTT
cdr3_aa: CASSLIGQGTNEKLFF

j_call: TRBJ2-7
clone_size: .
v_call: TRBV6-1
d_call: TRBD1
cdr3_nt: TGTGCCAGCCGGGGACAGCCCTCCTACGAGCAGTACTTC
cdr3_aa: CASRGQPSYEQYF

j_call: TRBJ2-5
clone_size: .
v_call: TRBV28
d_call: TRBD2
cdr3_nt: TGTGCCAGTACCGGGACTAGCGGGAGACAAGAGACCCAGTACTTC
cdr3_aa: CASTGTSGRQETQYF

j_call: TRBJ1-1
clone_size: .
v_call: TRBV18
d_call: TRBD1
cdr3_nt: TGTGCCAGCTCAGGTTACGCCGGGACAGGGGATTTAGCTTTCTTT
cdr3_aa: CASSGYAGTGDLAFF

j_call: TRBJ1-1
clone_size: .
v_call: TRBV6-1
d_call: .
cdr3_nt: TGTGCCAGCAGTGAAATGCAGCAGCGGGGCACTGAAGCTTTCTTT
cdr3_aa: CASSEMQQRGTEAFF

j_call: TRBJ2-2
clone_size: .
v_call: TRBV27
d_call: TRBD2
cdr3_nt: TGTGCCAGCAGTCAATCTGGGATAGCGGGGGGGTTCGGGGAGCTGTTTTTT
cdr3_aa: CASSQSGIAGGFGELFF

j_call: TRBJ1-2
clone_size: .
v_call: TRBV5-1
d_call: TRBD1
cdr3_nt: TGCGCCAGCAGCATAAACAGGGGCTATGGCTACACCTTC
cdr3_aa: CASSINRGYGYTF

j_call: TRBJ2-1
clone_size: .
v_call: TRBV6-4
d_call: .
cdr3_nt: TGTGCCAGCAGTACGGAGACGGGCAATGAGCAGTTCTTC
cdr3_aa: CASSTETGNEQFF

j_call: TRBJ1-1
clone_size: .
v_call: TRBV28
d_call: .
cdr3_nt: TGTGCCAGCAGCTACAGGAAGGTGAACACTGAAGCTTTCTTT
cdr3_aa: CASSYRKVNTEAFF

j_call: TRBJ2-7
clone_size: .
v_call: TRBV16
d_call: TRBD1
cdr3_nt: TGTGCCAGCAGCCAAAAAGGACAGGGGGTTTACGAGCAGTACTTC
cdr3_aa: CASSQKGQGVYEQYF

j_call: TRBJ1-1
clone_size: few
v_call: TRBV4-3
d_call: TRBD1
cdr3_nt: TGCGCCAGCACCCTTGGGACAGGGGACAATGAAGCTTTCTTT
cdr3_aa: CASTLGTGDNEAFF

j_call: TRBJ2-1
clone_size: few
v_call: TRBV7-9
d_call: TRBD1
cdr3_nt: TGTGCCAGCAGCACGACAGGGTACCACAATGAGCAGTTCTTC
cdr3_aa: CASSTTGYHNEQFF

j_call: TRBJ1-5
clone_size: .
v_call: TRBV7-5
d_call: .
cdr3_nt: TGTGCCAGAAGCTATATTGCAGGGAACAATCAGCCCCAGCATTTT
cdr3_aa: CARSYIAGNNQPQHF

j_call: TRBJ2-3
clone_size: .
v_call: TRBV7-2
d_call: TRBD2
cdr3_nt: TGTGCCAGCAGCCGTACCGCTAGCGGGGCCTTTGTGGATACGCAGTATTTT
cdr3_aa: CASSRTASGAFVDTQYF

j_call: TRBJ2-5
clone_size: few
v_call: TRBV2
d_call: TRBD2
cdr3_nt: TGTGCCAGCAGCGCTGGGACTAGCGGGGCCCCCACCCAGTACTTC
cdr3_aa: CASSAGTSGAPTQYF

j_call: TRBJ2-5
clone_size: .
v_call: TRBV2
d_call: .
cdr3_nt: TGTGCCAGCAGGTACAGGACAGAGACCCAGTACTTC
cdr3_aa: CASRYRTETQYF

j_call: TRBJ1-2
clone_size: .
v_call: TRBV2
d_call: .
cdr3_nt: TGTGCCAGCAGTGAAGTTGGGGCAAACGTCTATGGCTACACCTTC
cdr3_aa: CASSEVGANVYGYTF